A selection of T cell receptor beta chains follows, all from one sample in a study of cytomegalovirus exposure and HLA in healthy donors. Sequenced by immunoSEQ multiplex PCR; TCRdb stores in-frame clones only, minus some. The sample has about 52,000 clones. The sequenced sample consisted of PBMCs. These receptors came from a woman aged 60-70 years in good health and CMV-seropositive. Both conserved end residues are part of each CDR3. D genes are given only for firm matches.

CDR3nt: TGCGCCAGCAGCTTAACAGGAGAAAACACTGAAGCTTTCTTT
CDR3aa: CASSLTGENTEAFF
v_gene: TRBV5-1
j_gene: TRBJ1-1
d_gene: NA

CDR3nt: TGCGCCAGCAGCTTGGGTTTCGAGGGGGTCACTGAAGCTTTCTTT
CDR3aa: CASSLGFEGVTEAFF
v_gene: TRBV5-1
j_gene: TRBJ1-1
d_gene: NA

CDR3nt: TGTGCCAGCAGCTTACGGGGGGGTGAGGAGACCCAGTACTTC
CDR3aa: CASSLRGGEETQYF
v_gene: TRBV7-6
j_gene: TRBJ2-5
d_gene: TRBD2

CDR3nt: TGTGCCAGCAGGGACAGGGGGGCTGGAGAAAAACTGTTTTTT
CDR3aa: CASRDRGAGEKLFF
v_gene: TRBV6-6
j_gene: TRBJ1-4
d_gene: TRBD1

CDR3nt: TGTGCCAGCAGCCCGACGGACAGGGGAGGGTACAATGAGCAGTTCTTC
CDR3aa: CASSPTDRGGYNEQFF
v_gene: TRBV11-2
j_gene: TRBJ2-1
d_gene: TRBD1

CDR3nt: TGTGCCAGCAGTTATAATGAGGTGGCTCAGCCCCAGCATTTT
CDR3aa: CASSYNEVAQPQHF
v_gene: TRBV6-5
j_gene: TRBJ1-5
d_gene: NA

CDR3nt: TGTGCCAGCAGCTCGCTAGGCTACGAGCAGTACTTC
CDR3aa: CASSSLGYEQYF
v_gene: TRBV7-8
j_gene: TRBJ2-7
d_gene: NA

CDR3nt: TGCGCCAGCAGCCAAGATCGCCGGGTGGCTGAAGCTTTCTTT
CDR3aa: CASSQDRRVAEAFF
v_gene: TRBV4-3
j_gene: TRBJ1-1
d_gene: NA

CDR3nt: TGTGCCAGTAGTTCATTAGCGGGGGGAAGCACAGATACGCAGTATTTT
CDR3aa: CASSSLAGGSTDTQYF
v_gene: TRBV19
j_gene: TRBJ2-3
d_gene: TRBD2

CDR3nt: TGTGCCAGCACCCACAGGGACTCCTACGAGCAGTACTTC
CDR3aa: CASTHRDSYEQYF
v_gene: TRBV7-8
j_gene: TRBJ2-7
d_gene: NA

CDR3nt: TGTGCCAGCATGGGAGGGCAGAGTTATAATTCACCCCTCCACTTT
CDR3aa: CASMGGQSYNSPLHF
v_gene: TRBV28
j_gene: TRBJ1-6
d_gene: NA

CDR3nt: TGTGCCAGCAGCTCCGGTGGGGGGGCTGTAAACATTCAGTACTTC
CDR3aa: CASSSGGGAVNIQYF
v_gene: TRBV5-8
j_gene: TRBJ2-4
d_gene: NA

CDR3nt: TGTGCCAGCAGTTATATCTCGGGGAGGGAGACCCAGTACTTC
CDR3aa: CASSYISGRETQYF
v_gene: TRBV6-6
j_gene: TRBJ2-5
d_gene: NA

CDR3nt: TGTGCCAGCGCCCCTCAGGGAGGGAACACTGAAGCTTTCTTT
CDR3aa: CASAPQGGNTEAFF
v_gene: TRBV27
j_gene: TRBJ1-1
d_gene: NA

CDR3nt: TGTGCCAGCAGCACGGAACAGGGAGCCTATGGCTACACCTTC
CDR3aa: CASSTEQGAYGYTF
v_gene: TRBV7-2
j_gene: TRBJ1-2
d_gene: NA

CDR3nt: TGTGCCAGCAAAGAGGACACCCCTAGGGGACAGCCCCAGCATTTT
CDR3aa: CASKEDTPRGQPQHF
v_gene: TRBV6-6
j_gene: TRBJ1-5
d_gene: NA

CDR3nt: TGTGCTAGCAGCAACCCTAGGGGCTCTGGAAACACCATATATTTT
CDR3aa: CASSNPRGSGNTIYF
v_gene: TRBV7-7
j_gene: TRBJ1-3
d_gene: NA

CDR3nt: TGCGCCAGCAGCTCTTCGGGCGGGGTGAATGCTTTCTTT
CDR3aa: CASSSSGGVNAFF
v_gene: TRBV5-1
j_gene: TRBJ1-1
d_gene: NA

CDR3nt: TGTGCCAGCAGCCTATGGGGCCATAATTCACCCCTCCACTTT
CDR3aa: CASSLWGHNSPLHF
v_gene: TRBV7-2
j_gene: TRBJ1-6
d_gene: NA

CDR3nt: TGTGCCAGCAGCTTAGTCGTGAGGAGCACAGATACGCAGTATTTT
CDR3aa: CASSLVVRSTDTQYF
v_gene: TRBV11-2
j_gene: TRBJ2-3
d_gene: NA

CDR3nt: TGTGCCAGCAGCGTAGGTCGGGGGGGAGAGACCCAGTACTTC
CDR3aa: CASSVGRGGETQYF
v_gene: TRBV9
j_gene: TRBJ2-5
d_gene: TRBD2

CDR3nt: TGTGCCAGCAGCCCGGACAGCCCCGAGCAGTACTTC
CDR3aa: CASSPDSPEQYF
v_gene: TRBV7-2
j_gene: TRBJ2-7
d_gene: NA

CDR3nt: TGTGCCAGCAGATTCAGGGGACCTGGGGCCAACGTCCTGACTTTC
CDR3aa: CASRFRGPGANVLTF
v_gene: TRBV6-5
j_gene: TRBJ2-6
d_gene: NA